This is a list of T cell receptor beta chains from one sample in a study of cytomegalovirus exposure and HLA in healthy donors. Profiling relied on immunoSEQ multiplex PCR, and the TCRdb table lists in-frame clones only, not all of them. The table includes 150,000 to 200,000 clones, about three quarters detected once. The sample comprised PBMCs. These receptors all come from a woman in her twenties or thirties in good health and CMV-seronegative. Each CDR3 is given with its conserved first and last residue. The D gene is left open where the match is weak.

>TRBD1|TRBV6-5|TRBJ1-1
CASTRDRANTEAFF
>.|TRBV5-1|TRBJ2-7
CASSMGTPPGYEQYF
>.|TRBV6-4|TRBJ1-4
CASGRLNEKLFF
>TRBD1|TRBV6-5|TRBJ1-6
CASSYGTGGRSPLHF
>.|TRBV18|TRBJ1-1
CASSPISGLSNTEAFF
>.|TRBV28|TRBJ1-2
CASSDRYGYTF
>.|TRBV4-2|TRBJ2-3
CASSQRSPDTQYF
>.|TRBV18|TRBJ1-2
CASSPGEETNGYTF
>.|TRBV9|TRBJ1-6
CASSPSPGGYNSPLHF
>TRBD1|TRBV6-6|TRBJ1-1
CASSYSNRGNTEAFF
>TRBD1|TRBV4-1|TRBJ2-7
CASSQDDRGKSYEQYF
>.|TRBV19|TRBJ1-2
CASRPTTYGYTF
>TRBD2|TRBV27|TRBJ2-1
CASSLSGTTYNEQFF
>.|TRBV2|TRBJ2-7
CASSEALRSGLAVREQYF
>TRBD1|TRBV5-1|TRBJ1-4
CASSTTGTGGEKLFF
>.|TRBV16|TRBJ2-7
CASSQFRQEDEQYF
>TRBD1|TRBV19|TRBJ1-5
CASSLTGSDQPQHF
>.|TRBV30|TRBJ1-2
CAWSLSRGYTF
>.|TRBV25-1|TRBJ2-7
CASSVRQVPPYEQYF
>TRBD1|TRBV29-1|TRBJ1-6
CSVLDRELNSPLHF
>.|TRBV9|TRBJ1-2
CASSTRGTGYTF
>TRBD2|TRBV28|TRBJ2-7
CASSRGLAVRRGEQYF
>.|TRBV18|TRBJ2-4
CASSPPITIELAKNIQYF
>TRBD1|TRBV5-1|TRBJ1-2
CASSLGQGTGGYTF
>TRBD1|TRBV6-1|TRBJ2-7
CASSDRTGINEQYF
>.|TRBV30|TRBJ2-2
CAWSPQNTGELFF
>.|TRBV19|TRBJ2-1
CASSVGGNSYNEQFF
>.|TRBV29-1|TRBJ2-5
CSVSGLQETQYF
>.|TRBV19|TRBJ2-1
CASSIPSPGDEQFF
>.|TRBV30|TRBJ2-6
CAWSPFGGGANVLTF
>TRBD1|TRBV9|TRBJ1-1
CASSDNVRDRPVFF
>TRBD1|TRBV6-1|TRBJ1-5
CASRDRGNQPQHF
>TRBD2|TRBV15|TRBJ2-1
CATSRASIPGGEQFF
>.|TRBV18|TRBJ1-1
CASSPRTGTTEAFF
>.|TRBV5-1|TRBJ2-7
CASSLAAARGAYEQYF
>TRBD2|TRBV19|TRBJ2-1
CASSHPSAGGLNEQFF
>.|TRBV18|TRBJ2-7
CASSPPIAGVDHEQYF
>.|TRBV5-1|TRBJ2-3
CASSSGDTDTQYF
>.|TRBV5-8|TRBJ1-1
CASIIYASTANTEAFF
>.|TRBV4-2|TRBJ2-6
CASSQESKGLYSGANVLTF
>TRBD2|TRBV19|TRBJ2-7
CASSSPGGTGIGSEQYF
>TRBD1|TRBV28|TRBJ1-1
CASGQGVHTEAFF
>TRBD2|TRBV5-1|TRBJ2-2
CASRVLAGGLGELFF
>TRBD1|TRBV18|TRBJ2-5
CASSPRGGRETQYF
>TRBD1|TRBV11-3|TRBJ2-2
CASGGTGSNTGELFF
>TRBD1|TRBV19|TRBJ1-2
CASSGVERDRGRGTYGYTF
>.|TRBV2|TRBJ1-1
CASSSRGTLNTEAFF
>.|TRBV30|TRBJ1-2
CAWSVRGGGSFYGYTF
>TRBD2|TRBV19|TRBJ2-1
CASSLTSGRSSYNEQFF
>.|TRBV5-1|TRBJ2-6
CASSLDGRGANVLTF
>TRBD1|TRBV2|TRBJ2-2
CASINRGPGELFF